The 27 T cell receptor beta chains presented below share a single source sample, sequenced in a study of blood T cells in healthy people across ages. The use of a sample-barcoded 5' primer and a J-beta primer mix characterized a second PCR of 7 to 11 cycles. Each CDR3 protein is one row after TCRdb ran MiXCR on the 5' RACE reads. Among about 640,000 distinct CDR3 sequences listed, about 30% were seen once. The specimen was blood. These receptors were obtained from a woman of 80 years or more in good health.

This clonotype was detected ten times or more. The V call is TRBV5-5, the J call TRBJ2-5; 7 bases agree with TRBD2. The germline V gene has CDR1 SGHKS and CDR2 YYEKEE (reference sequence). This CDR3 contains 16 residues. V shed 4 bases, J shed 5 bases, and the junction held 14 bases outside the gene matches. CDR3 coding DNA: TGTGCCAGCAGCCCCGGGGCAGGGAGGGGTGAGGAGACCCAGTACTTC. Amino acids: CASSPGAGRGEETQYF.

This clonotype was picked up many times. The chain employs TRBV11-1 and TRBJ2-1; D is perhaps TRBD1 (5 bases). This CDR3 is 15 amino acids long. CDR1 is SGHAT and CDR2 is FQDESV in the germline V gene (reference sequence). V was pared by 6 bases and J by 9 bases, with 21 bases between. DNA for the CDR3: TGTGCCAGCAGTTCGGGCCACCCCCTAAGGGGTGAGCAGTTCTTC. Protein product: CASSSGHPLRGEQFF.

This clonotype came up many times. The V and J genes are TRBV6-1 and TRBJ2-3; TRBD2 matches at 9 bases. The germline CDR1 and CDR2 sequences are MNHNS and SASEGT. This CDR3 is built from 13 residues. Trimming cost V 3 bases and J 9 bases; bases outside gene matches: 4. The CDR3 loop reads CASSDVAGETQYF. The DNA for the CDR3 is TGTGCCAGCAGTGATGTAGCGGGGGAAACGCAGTATTTT.

This clonotype has a count of ten or more. CDR3: CASSRGGPRPQHF. The CDR3 bases are TGTGCCAGCAGCCGGGGGGGGCCCAGGCCCCAGCATTTT. The chain recombines TRBV7-2 with TRBJ1-5; perhaps TRBD1 as D (6 bases). The CDR3 runs 13 residues. The V end was cut by 5 bases, the J end by 9 bases, with 14 bases between. The germline V gene has CDR1 SGHTA and CDR2 FQGNSA.

A single count supports this clonotype. This may come from a read error, since a much larger clone is one base off. The V and J genes are TRBV20-1 and TRBJ2-3; D might be TRBD1 or TRBD2, each matching 6 bases. CDR1 and CDR2 from the germline V gene are DFQATT and SNEGSKA (reference sequence). This CDR3 spans 14 amino acids. The CDR3 DNA sequence: TGCAGTGCTAACAGGCCCGGGGGCACAGATACGCGGTATTTT. Its protein product is CSANRPGGTDTRYF.

Many counts were recorded for this clonotype. The chain has TRBV7-6 and TRBJ2-7; tentatively, D is TRBD2 (6 bases). The CDR3 length is 14 residues. V lost 4 bases to trimming and J lost 0 bases, with 10 bases between them. Per the germline V gene, CDR1 is SGHVS and CDR2 is FNYEAQ. CDR3 protein: CASSYGTASYEQYF. Written as DNA, the CDR3 is TGTGCCAGCAGCTATGGGACTGCCTCCTACGAGCAGTACTTC.

This clonotype has just a few counts. A single base separates this from a much larger clone, so it may be a read error. The gene calls are TRBV27 and TRBJ2-2; 8 bases fit TRBD1. Germline CDR1 reads MNHEY; CDR2 reads SMNVEV (reference sequence). This CDR3 region has 16 residues. V lost 5 bases and J lost 4; bases outside the gene matches: 9. The DNA of the CDR3 is TGTGCCAGCAGTCCACTGGGACAGGCGGGCACCGGGGAGCTGTTTTTT. It yields the protein CASSPLGQAGTGELFF.

The chain recombines TRBV28 with TRBJ1-2; D is ambiguous. With 5 bases removed from V and 0 bases from J, the gap between germline ends came to 10 bases. The CDR3 length is 14 residues. Germline loops: CDR1 MDHEN, CDR2 SYDVKM. CDR3 in amino acids: CASSILGANYGYTF. The DNA of the CDR3 is TGTGCCAGCAGTATTCTAGGTGCTAACTATGGCTACACCTTC.

For this clonotype: Possible read error: a much larger clone is one base away. V usage is TRBV5-1 and J usage is TRBJ1-2; D gene unclear. Germline V gene sequence: CDR1 SGHRS, CDR2 YFSETQ. The CDR3 runs to 14 residues. The chain's CDR3 is CASGLESVNYGYTF. Here the CDR3 DNA reads TGCGCCAGCGGCTTGGAAAGCGTAAACTATGGCTACACCTTC.

About this clonotype itself: A junction boundary mismatches the germline segment, possibly from a read error. CDR3 coding DNA: TGTGCCGGCAGCATGGAGGTATTTGGGAGCACTGAAGCTTTCTTT. This encodes CAGSMEVFGSTEAFF. The J gene is TRBJ1-1, the V gene TRBV7-2, with no clear D. The CDR3 is 15 residues long. Per germline, CDR1 SGHTA and CDR2 FQGNSA.

This clonotype was picked up many times. The CDR3: CATRDRVLLYEQYF. The CDR3 DNA reads as TGTGCCACCAGGGACAGGGTGCTACTCTACGAGCAGTACTTC. This sequence joins TRBV6-6 and TRBJ2-7, with TRBD1 identical over 9 bases. Germline loops: CDR1 MNHNY, CDR2 SVGAGI (reference sequence). The CDR3 loop spans 14 amino acids. The J segment lost 3 bases and the V segment lost 10 bases, leaving 10 bases of the junction unmatched.

This clonotype has at least ten counts. The rearrangement joins TRBV7-9 to TRBJ1-6; 11 nucleotides agree with TRBD1. V lost 5 bases to trimming and J lost 7 bases; unmatched junction nucleotides: 7. Germline CDR1 SEHNR, CDR2 FQNEAQ (reference sequence). This CDR3 comprises 16 residues. The CDR3 spells CASSQGTGGYNSPLHF. Here the CDR3 DNA reads TGTGCCAGCAGCCAAGGGACAGGGGGTTACAATTCACCCCTCCACTTT.

The rearrangement links TRBV9 to TRBJ1-2; no reliable D call. This CDR3 has 14 residues. Germline V lookup: CDR1 SGDLS, CDR2 YYNGEE. Trimming took off 0 bases at V and 5 bases at J, with 11 bases between the two ends. CDR3 in DNA: TGTGCCAGCAGCGTAGACCCCCGTCAGTATGGCTACACCTTC. It codes for CASSVDPRQYGYTF.

This clonotype has a count of ten or more. The chain is built from TRBV4-2 and TRBJ2-7, with 7 nucleotides matching TRBD2. The trim removed 0 bases at V and 7 bases at J, leaving 9 bases unmatched. The CDR3 totals 15 residues. The germline V gene encodes CDR1 LGHNA and CDR2 YNFKEQ. CDR3 sequence (DNA): TGTGCCAGCAGCCAAGAGCGGGGGACTACGAGGGAGCAGTACTTC. Translated: CASSQERGTTREQYF.

This clonotype was seen repeatedly, ten times or more. A single base separates this from a much larger clone, so it may be a read error. This chain links TRBV30 with TRBJ2-7; 11 positions match TRBD2. Germline V lookup: CDR1 GTSNPN, CDR2 SVGIG (reference sequence). The CDR3 totals 14 residues. V was clipped by 7 bases and J by 7 bases; unmatched bases: 12. The CDR3 is CASSLAGGPNEQYF. DNA of the CDR3: TGTGCCTCCTCCTTAGCGGGGGGGCCGAATGAGCAGTACTTC. Based on the CDR3 plus reference TRBV30 and TRBJ2-7, the full variable domain is SQTIHQWPATLVQPVGSPLSLECTVEGTSNPNLYWYRQAAGRGLQLLFYSVGIGQISSEVPQNLSASRPQDRQFILSSKKLLLSDSGFYLCASSLAGGPNEQYFGPGTRLTVT.

Of note for this clonotype: This could be a read error, since a much larger clone is one nucleotide away. The chain couples TRBV5-1 to TRBJ2-7, with a possible D match to TRBD1 (5 bases). Germline values: CDR1 SGHRS, CDR2 YFSETQ. Trimming took 4 bases from V and 2 from J, leaving 13 bases between them. The CDR3 is 14 residues long. CDR3 sequence: CASSTNPRAYEQYF. The CDR3 bases are TGCGCCAGCAGCACTAATCCCAGGGCCTACGAGCAGTACTTC.

This clonotype occurred many times. The chain recombines TRBV7-2 with TRBJ2-7; D remains unclear. Per the germline V gene, CDR1 is SGHTA and CDR2 is FQGNSA. This CDR3 contains 15 residues. Trimming removed 3 bases at V and 0 bases at J, with 12 bases between. CDR3 in amino acids: CASSLRQTSSYEQYF. The CDR3 nucleotides read TGTGCCAGCAGCTTGAGGCAAACGAGCTCCTACGAGCAGTACTTC.

This clonotype has at least ten counts. The rearrangement uses TRBV4-3 and TRBJ2-3; D remains ambiguous. Germline V CDR1 and CDR2: LGHNA, YSLEER. There are 14 residues in the CDR3. V lost 1 base and J 4 bases, leaving 9 bases between the germline ends. CDR3 in amino acids: CASSQAGPPDTQYF. The CDR3 DNA sequence: TGCGCCAGCAGCCAAGCCGGGCCCCCAGATACGCAGTATTTT.

This clonotype was counted many times. This chain links TRBV18 with TRBJ1-6; D is unclear. This CDR3 contains 13 residues. Trimming took off 7 bases at V and 7 bases at J, with 11 bases between the two ends. In germline, CDR1 is KGHSH, CDR2 LQKENI. The CDR3 protein is CASYTDGNSPLHF. The DNA for the CDR3 is TGTGCCAGCTATACGGATGGGAATTCACCCCTCCACTTT.

This clonotype was seen ten or more times. This CDR3 is CASSARTGDGQPQHF. The CDR3, as DNA: TGTGCCAGCAGCGCCCGGACAGGGGACGGGCAGCCCCAGCATTTT. This chain links TRBV9 with TRBJ1-5, with 9 bases that match TRBD1. Germline loops: CDR1 SGDLS, CDR2 YYNGEE. The CDR3 length is 15 residues. J lost 7 bases, V lost 3 bases, and 8 bases had no gene match.

A note on this clonotype: A clone one base away is much larger, so this may be a read error. The V gene is TRBV7-2, the J gene TRBJ2-5; 10 nucleotides line up with TRBD2. This CDR3 contains 15 residues. Germline-derived CDR1 and CDR2 are SGHTA and FQGNSA. The ends lost 1 base at V and 13 bases at J; junction bases unmatched: 12. The chain's CDR3 is CASSLGLAGGLNPYF. As DNA, the CDR3 is TGTGCCAGCAGCTTAGGGTTAGCGGGGGGTCTTAATCCGTACTTC.

In its sample, this clonotype was seen a few times. V gene TRBV7-8 combines with J gene TRBJ1-2; 8 positions agree with TRBD1. The germline CDR1 and CDR2 sequences are SGHVS and FQNEAQ. This CDR3 is 16 amino acids long. With 5 bases clipped from V and 8 bases from J, the junction kept 16 bases outside the gene matches. The CDR3 protein is CASSTAGTGNRGGYTF. CDR3 DNA: TGTGCCAGCAGCACGGCCGGGACAGGCAACAGGGGGGGCTACACCTTC.

A few counts support this clonotype. A much larger clone sits a single nucleotide away, making a read error possible. The gene calls are TRBV3-1 and TRBJ2-3, with 8 bases that match TRBD2. This CDR3 is built from 14 residues. Germline CDR1 is LGHDT and CDR2 is YNNKEL (reference sequence). The CDR3 sequence: CASSQAGLADTRYF. CDR3 in DNA: TGTGCCAGCAGCCAAGCCGGACTAGCAGATACGCGGTATTTT.

This clonotype was picked up a small number of times. A much bigger clone sits one base away, suggesting this may be a read error. The chain couples TRBV5-1 to TRBJ1-4; no firm D call. The CDR3 length is 15 residues. The germline V gene has CDR1 SGHRS and CDR2 YFSETQ. The CDR3 spells CASSLESGGLGKRFF. CDR3 coding DNA: TGCGCCAGCAGCTTGGAATCGGGAGGCCTAGGGAAACGGTTTTTT.

Remarks on this clonotype: It may be a read error: a sequence one base away is much more abundant. This chain links TRBV29-1 with TRBJ2-5, with 10 bases matching TRBD1. The junction had 21 bases not matched to a gene; V was cut back by 6 bases and J by 11 bases. Germline assignment: CDR1 SQVTM and CDR2 ANQGSEA. There are 16 residues in the CDR3. The CDR3 DNA is TGCAGCGTGAAGGGACGAGGGACAGGGGTCTACAATGAGCAGTACTTC. The encoded protein is CSVKGRGTGVYNEQYF. The full variable domain, in which reference TRBV29-1 and TRBJ2-5 provide the parts outside the CDR3, is SAVISQKPSRDICQRGTSLTIQCQVDSQVTMMFWYRQQPGQSLTLIATANQGSEATYESGFVIDKFPISRPNLTFSTLTVSNMSPEDSSIYLCSVKGRGTGVYNEQYFGPGTRLLVL.

In regard to this clonotype: A much larger clonotype is one base distant, so this may be a read error. This chain joins TRBV20-1 and TRBJ2-1; TRBD2 aligns across 11 bases. The end of the DNA is better explained by TRBJ2-7, so the J call may be wrong. Germline V gives CDR1 DFQATT, CDR2 SNEGSKA (reference sequence). The CDR3 is made up of 19 amino acids. As DNA, the CDR3 is TGCAGTGCTAGAGATGCGGGCCCGACTAGCGGGGCTTCCTACAATGAGCAGTACTTC. Its translation: CSARDAGPTSGASYNEQYF.

The V call is TRBV3-1, the J call TRBJ1-4, with D perhaps TRBD1 (6 bases). From germline, CDR1 is LGHDT and CDR2 YNNKEL (reference sequence). CDR3 length equals 16 residues. Trimming took 0 bases from V and 6 from J, leaving 14 bases between them. Here the CDR3 reads CASSQDQGGKDEKLFF. CDR3 DNA sequence: TGTGCCAGCAGCCAAGATCAAGGGGGGAAGGATGAAAAACTGTTTTTT.